A single sample gave rise to the 5 T cell receptor beta chains below, sequenced in a study of blood T cell repertoires in COVID-19. Clones were sequenced by immunoSEQ multiplex PCR, and TCRdb holds only the in-frame ones, with some missing. The repertoire holds about 200,000 clones, with around nine tenths as singletons. Specimen: peripheral blood. The receptors originated from a man aged 50-60 years with COVID-19, enrolled during active disease.

The gene calls are TRBV6-2 or TRBV6-3 and TRBJ1-4; TRBD1 is a possible D gene (5 bases). CDR3 size: 15 residues. From germline, CDR1 is MNHEY and CDR2 SVGEGT. Trimming removed 3 bases from V and 4 bases from J, with 12 bases in between. The CDR3 DNA follows: TGTGCCAGCAGTTATCCCCGGCAGGGTAATGAAAAACTGTTTTTT. This sequence encodes CASSYPRQGNEKLFF.

The chain carries TRBV24-1 and TRBJ1-4, with 10 bases aligning to TRBD1. From germline, CDR1 is KGHDR and CDR2 SFDVKD. V shed 7 bases, J shed 10 bases, and the junction held 5 bases outside the gene matches. The CDR3 covers 13 residues. CDR3 region: CATRGDRGGKLFF. The CDR3 region has the DNA TGTGCCACCAGAGGGGACAGGGGTGGAAAACTGTTTTTT.

This chain connects TRBV4-1 to TRBJ2-3, with TRBD1 identical over 11 bases. CDR1 and CDR2 from the germline V gene are MGHRA and YSYEKL. Trimming cost V 0 bases and J 4 bases; bases outside gene matches: 3. CDR3 size: 16 residues. This CDR3 reads CASSQEDRGLADTQYF. As DNA, the CDR3 is TGCGCCAGCAGCCAAGAGGACAGGGGGCTGGCAGATACGCAGTATTTT.

The rearrangement uses TRBV2 and TRBJ2-7; 7 bases line up with TRBD2. Per germline, CDR1 SNHLY and CDR2 FYNNEI. This CDR3 region has 13 residues. J lost 5 bases, V lost 5 bases, and 6 bases had no gene match. The CDR3 sequence: CASSQSRGNEQYF. The CDR3 bases are TGTGCCAGCAGTCAATCGCGGGGGAACGAGCAGTACTTC.

In its sample, this clone was seen once. This rearrangement joins TRBV28 to TRBJ1-4, with TRBD1 as a possible D gene (6 bases). The CDR3 runs to 15 residues. The V and J ends lost 4 bases and 8 bases respectively, with 17 bases between them. In germline, CDR1 is MDHEN, CDR2 SYDVKM. The CDR3 region has the DNA TGTGCCAGCAGTTCGGCTGACAGGTTGGGGGAAAAACTGTTTTTT. Its translation: CASSSADRLGEKLFF.